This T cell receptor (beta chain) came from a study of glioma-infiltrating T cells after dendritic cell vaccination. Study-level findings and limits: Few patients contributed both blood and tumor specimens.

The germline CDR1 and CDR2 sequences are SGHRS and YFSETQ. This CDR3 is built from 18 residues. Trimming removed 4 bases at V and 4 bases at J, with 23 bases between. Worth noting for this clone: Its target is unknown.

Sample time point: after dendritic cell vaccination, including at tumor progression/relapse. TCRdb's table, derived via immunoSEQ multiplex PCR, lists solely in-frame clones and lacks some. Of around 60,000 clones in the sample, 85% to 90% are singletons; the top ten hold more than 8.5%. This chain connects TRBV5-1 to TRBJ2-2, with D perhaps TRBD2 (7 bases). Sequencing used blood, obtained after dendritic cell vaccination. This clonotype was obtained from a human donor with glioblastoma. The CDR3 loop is CASSPPGVGGPVTGELFF. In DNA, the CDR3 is TGCGCCAGCAGCCCCCCCGGCGTCGGGGGGCCAGTCACCGGGGAGCTGTTTTTT.